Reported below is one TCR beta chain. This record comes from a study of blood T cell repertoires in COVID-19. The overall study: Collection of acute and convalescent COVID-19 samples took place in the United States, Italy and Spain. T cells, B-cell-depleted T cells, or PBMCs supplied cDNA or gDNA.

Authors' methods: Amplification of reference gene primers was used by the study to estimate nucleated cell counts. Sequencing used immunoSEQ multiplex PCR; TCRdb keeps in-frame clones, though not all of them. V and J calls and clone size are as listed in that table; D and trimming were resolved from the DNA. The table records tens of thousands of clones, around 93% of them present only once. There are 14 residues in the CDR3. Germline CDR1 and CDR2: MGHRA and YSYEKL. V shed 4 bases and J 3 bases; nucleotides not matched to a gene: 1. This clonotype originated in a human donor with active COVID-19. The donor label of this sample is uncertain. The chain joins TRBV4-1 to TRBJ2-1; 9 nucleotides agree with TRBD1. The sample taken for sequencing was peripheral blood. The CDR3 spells CASSRTGDYNEQFF. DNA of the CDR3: TGCGCCAGCAGCCGGACAGGGGACTACAATGAGCAGTTCTTC.